The next 22 T cell receptor beta chains were all read from a single sample in a study of CD8+CD57+ T cells in acquired aplastic anemia. Investigators profiled TCR beta VDJ and CDR3 from genomic DNA template. TCRdb re-derived calls from the reads in MiXCR, one entry per CDR3 protein. The table shows 95,000 to 150,000 distinct CDR3 sequences, with over 55% occurring only once. Whoever was chosen for sequencing had shown CD8+CD57+ cell expansion by flow cytometry. Sequences were obtained from sorted CD4+, CD8+, or CD8+CD57+ T cells (not recorded which) from PBMCs. The origin of the receptors is a human donor with aplastic anemia.

This clonotype occurred many times. This sequence joins TRBV6-1 and TRBJ2-7; 8 nucleotides align to TRBD1. Trimming at V came to 6 bases and at J to 3 bases, leaving 13 bases not matched to a gene. This CDR3 is 16 amino acids long. CDR1 is MNHNS, CDR2 SASEGT, per germline. The CDR3, as DNA: TGTGCCAGCAGCCCCGAAGGGACAGGAGGAATCTACGAGCAGTACTTC. This gives the protein CASSPEGTGGIYEQYF.

This rearrangement joins TRBV27 to TRBJ1-5; D not resolved. The V end lost 3 bases, the J end lost 0 bases, and 12 bases lay between the germline ends. CDR3 size: 16 residues. The germline gives CDR1 MNHEY, CDR2 SMNVEV (reference sequence). Here the CDR3 DNA reads TGTGCCAGCAGTTTCTCCCCCGACGGTAGCAATCAGCCCCAGCATTTT. This translates into CASSFSPDGSNQPQHF.

This clonotype occurred a few times. CDR3 loop: CSVEADQETQYF. The CDR3 DNA reads TGCAGCGTTGAGGCAGATCAAGAGACCCAGTACTTC. The chain employs TRBV29-1 and TRBJ2-5; D is uncertain. Germline values: CDR1 SQVTM, CDR2 ANQGSEA. V was pared by 3 bases and J by 2 bases, with 7 bases between. This CDR3 spans 12 amino acids.

Ten or more counts support this clonotype. The V call is TRBV5-1, the J call TRBJ1-1; possibly TRBD1 for D (5 bases). There are 14 residues in the CDR3. CDR1 is SGHRS and CDR2 is YFSETQ in the germline V gene. Trimming left V 4 bases short and J 1 base short, with 11 bases between. DNA for the CDR3: TGCGCCAGCAGCCCCGGCGGGGCGAACACTGAAGCTTTCTTT. Protein: CASSPGGANTEAFF.

DNA of the CDR3: TGTGCCAGCAGTCTGAGCCAGGGGAACTATGGCTACACCTTC. Translation: CASSLSQGNYGYTF. The gene calls are TRBV12-3 or TRBV12-4 and TRBJ1-2; D perhaps matches TRBD1 (6 bases). The CDR3 is made up of 14 amino acids. The V end lost 5 bases, the J end lost 2 bases, and 12 bases lay between the germline ends.

This clonotype was counted at least ten times. The genes are TRBV20-1 and TRBJ1-5; the D gene is possibly TRBD1 (5 bases). Germline values: CDR1 DFQATT, CDR2 SNEGSKA (reference sequence). The CDR3 is 13 residues long. DNA for the CDR3: TGCACCGCATGTGACAGCATATATCAGCCCCAGCATTTT. Protein: CTACDSIYQPQHF.

The genes are TRBV11-1 and TRBJ1-6; D unclear. CDR3 length equals 16 residues. Germline V CDR1 and CDR2: SGHAT, FQDESV (reference sequence). V dropped 9 bases and J dropped 6 bases, with 21 bases sitting between them. CDR3 sequence (DNA): TGTGCCAGTAGTACAACGCCCGTAAAGGGTAATTCACCCCTCCACTTT. This translates into CASSTTPVKGNSPLHF.

The CDR3 DNA is TGCAGTGCCAACGAGGGGAGGGGAAACACCATATATTTT. Encoded protein: CSANEGRGNTIYF. The rearrangement uses TRBV20-1 and TRBJ1-3, with D tentatively TRBD1 (5 bases). The length of the CDR3 is 13 residues. With 6 bases removed from V and 4 bases from J, the gap between germline ends came to 13 bases. Germline V CDR1 and CDR2: DFQATT, SNEGSKA (reference sequence).

The table lists this clonotype with a count of one. The chain links TRBV19 to TRBJ2-7; D unclear. This CDR3 has 14 residues. Germline V gives CDR1 LNHDA, CDR2 SQIVND (reference sequence). Deletions cut 8 bases from V and 2 bases from J, with 16 bases between. The CDR3 region has the DNA TGTGCCAGTGAAGGGCACGATTCACCCTACGAGCAGTACTTC. Its translation is CASEGHDSPYEQYF. The full variable domain, completed using reference TRBV19 and TRBJ2-7, is DGGITQSPKYLFRKEGQNVTLSCEQNLNHDAMYWYRQDPGQGLRLIYYSQIVNDFQKGDIAEGYSVSREKKESFPLTVTSAQKNPTAFYLCASEGHDSPYEQYFGPGTRLTVT.

A few counts support this clonotype. The V gene is TRBV15, the J gene TRBJ2-7; D remains ambiguous. Germline CDR1 LNHNV, CDR2 YYDKDF (reference sequence). V shed 0 bases and J shed 3 bases, with 18 bases lying between them. The CDR3 sequence is 17 residues long. This CDR3 reads CATSREDWASGRYEQYF. The CDR3 nucleotides are TGTGCCACCAGCAGAGAAGATTGGGCTAGTGGTCGCTACGAGCAGTACTTC.

The chain is built from TRBV29-1 and TRBJ2-7; D not certain. CDR1 is SQVTM and CDR2 is ANQGSEA in the germline V gene. Trimming removed 4 bases from V and 3 bases from J, with 10 bases in between. The CDR3 consists of 12 residues. In DNA, the CDR3 is TGCAGCGTTGCTGTGTCAAACTACGAGCAGTACTTC. Translation: CSVAVSNYEQYF.

The genes are TRBV29-1 and TRBJ2-7; 11 bases are a match to TRBD2. The CDR3 is 16 amino acids. Trimming at V came to 5 bases and at J to 0 bases, leaving 9 bases not matched to a gene. Germline assignment: CDR1 SQVTM and CDR2 ANQGSEA. CDR3 nucleotide sequence: TGCAGCGTTCGACTAGCGGGGTCGTCCTCCTCCTACGAGCAGTACTTC. Amino acid sequence: CSVRLAGSSSSYEQYF.

This clonotype was found a few times. The V gene is TRBV24-1, the J gene TRBJ2-2, with a weak D call TRBD1 (5 bases). The CDR3 contains 14 residues. V lost 5 bases, J lost 6 bases, and 12 bases lay in between. Germline CDR1 and CDR2: KGHDR and SFDVKD. The CDR3: CATSADSRAGELFF. CDR3 coding DNA: TGTGCCACCAGTGCCGACAGTCGGGCCGGGGAGCTGTTTTTT.

V gene TRBV10-3 combines with J gene TRBJ2-5; 10 bases are a match to TRBD2. CDR1 is ENHRY, CDR2 SYGVKD, per germline. With 0 bases clipped from V and 6 bases from J, the junction kept 4 bases outside the gene matches. The CDR3 covers 15 residues. The CDR3, as DNA: TGTGCCATCAGTGAGTCGTCTAGCGGGGGTAAGACCCAGTACTTC. This encodes CAISESSSGGKTQYF.

The chain is built from TRBV24-1 and TRBJ2-1; tentative D call: TRBD2 (7 bases). CDR1 is KGHDR and CDR2 is SFDVKD in the germline V gene. There are 14 residues in the CDR3. V lost 5 bases and J 4 bases, leaving 11 bases between the germline ends. The CDR3 spells CATSGGGQYNEQFF. The CDR3 bases are TGTGCCACCAGTGGCGGGGGCCAATACAATGAGCAGTTCTTC.

This clonotype occurred many times. The genes are TRBV7-9 and TRBJ2-1; 9 bases are a match to TRBD2. The ends lost 6 bases at V and 7 bases at J; junction bases unmatched: 13. Germline values: CDR1 SEHNR, CDR2 FQNEAQ (reference sequence). The CDR3 sequence is 16 residues long. In DNA form, the CDR3 reads TGTGCCAGCAGTTATCCACTGACTAGCGGAGAAAATGAGCAGTTCTTC. Translating it yields CASSYPLTSGENEQFF.

This clonotype was seen more than once but under ten times. The J gene is TRBJ2-5, the V gene TRBV7-8, with D uncertain. V was trimmed by 5 bases and J by 12 bases, leaving 16 bases between them. CDR1 and CDR2 (germline): SGHVS, FQNEAQ. CDR3 length equals 12 residues. In nucleotides, the CDR3 is TGTGCCAGCAGCCCAGCTGGGAATCAAAAGTACTTC. As protein: CASSPAGNQKYF.

This chain joins TRBV20-1 and TRBJ1-1; TRBD1 matches 7 bases. CDR3 length: 14 residues. Germline V gene sequence: CDR1 DFQATT, CDR2 SNEGSKA (reference sequence). The V gene end was trimmed by 3 bases and the J gene end by 1 base; junction bases not matched to a gene: 5. The CDR3 bases are TGCAGTGCTAGCAACAGGGGTGAGAACACTGAAGCTTTCTTT. The encoded protein is CSASNRGENTEAFF.

The chain uses TRBV24-1 and TRBJ2-1, with a weak D call TRBD1 (5 bases). Germline V gene sequence: CDR1 KGHDR, CDR2 SFDVKD. The CDR3 covers 14 residues. The V end was cut by 4 bases, the J end by 6 bases, with 12 bases between. CDR3 nucleotides: TGTGCCACCAGTGAAGCAGGACAAGTCAATGAGCAGTTCTTC. Amino acid sequence: CATSEAGQVNEQFF.

The chain links TRBV20-1 to TRBJ2-1; D call uncertain. V lost 1 base, J lost 4 bases, and 11 bases lay in between. CDR1 and CDR2 (germline): DFQATT, SNEGSKA (reference sequence). This CDR3 has 14 residues. The CDR3: CSARGTRYYNEQFF. Here the CDR3 DNA reads TGCAGTGCTAGAGGGACGAGATATTACAATGAGCAGTTCTTC.

The V call is TRBV19, the J call TRBJ1-2, with 10 bases that match TRBD1. The CDR3 covers 12 residues. J gave up 7 bases and V 10 bases, and 6 bases lay outside the gene matches. Germline-derived CDR1 and CDR2 are LNHDA and SQIVND (reference sequence). CDR3 nucleotides: TGTGCCACCCGGGGACAGGGGTCTGGCTACACCTTC. Residues: CATRGQGSGYTF.

In its sample, this clonotype was seen many times. The chain carries TRBV5-6 and TRBJ1-2; no firm D call. V was clipped by 0 bases and J by 8 bases, with 20 bases between them. Germline assignment: CDR1 SGHDT and CDR2 YYEEEE. This CDR3 has 16 amino acids. The CDR3 loop reads CASSLESGGSLYGYTF. The CDR3 DNA is TGTGCCAGCAGCTTGGAGTCGGGCGGCTCCTTGTACGGCTACACCTTC.